The present entry profiles one T cell receptor beta chain with its context. TCRdb used MiXCR to reprocess the 5' RACE reads, holding one entry per CDR3 protein. The sample holds hundreds of thousands of distinct CDR3 sequences; about 7.5% are singletons and the top ten take roughly 5%. The sample is drawn from a study of identical twins. The germline V and J ends were trimmed by 0 bases and 7 bases, with 13 bases remaining between them. This CDR3 region has 15 residues. Germline V CDR1 and CDR2: ENHRY, SYGVKD. These data were also reused for a study on yellow fever vaccine responses in identical twins.

Sequencing was performed on CD8+ T cells sorted from blood. The rearrangement links TRBV10-3 to TRBJ2-1; D is perhaps TRBD1 or TRBD2 (5 bases each). The sequence was collected from a woman aged 18-29 years in good health. The CDR3 protein is CAISESGDRLNEQFF. The DNA of the CDR3 is TGTGCCATCAGTGAGTCGGGGGACCGACTGAATGAGCAGTTCTTC.